This T cell receptor beta chain was retrieved from a study of a mutant IDH1 vaccine in newly diagnosed glioma. Study context: Vaccination followed radiotherapy alone by 4-6 weeks, or accompanied temozolomide cycles.

Time point defined: week 35, safety follow-up. With topical imiquimod, each dose of the vaccine consisted of 300 ug of mutant IDH1 20-mer peptide. Astrocytomas found in donors were new, WHO grade 3 or 4, IDH1-mutant and ATRX-lost. Remarks on this clone: As yet, its antigen is unknown.

Germline CDR1 is ENHRY and CDR2 is SYGVKD. This CDR3 comprises 15 residues. Trimming left V 4 bases short and J 0 bases short, with 13 bases between. Sequencing was performed with immunoSEQ multiplex PCR; in TCRdb, only in-frame clones are kept and a portion is missing. The sample consists of roughly 68,000 clones, about 74% of them appearing once. Sequencing used PBMCs, obtained from a glioma patient whose treatment included an IDH1 peptide vaccine. This sequence joins TRBV10-3 and TRBJ2-7; possible D gene TRBD2, 6 bases. This clonotype originated in a man in his forties or fifties with glioma. The CDR3 loop is CAISAYGRDSYEQYF. As DNA, the CDR3 is TGTGCCATCAGTGCCTACGGGCGGGACTCCTACGAGCAGTACTTC.